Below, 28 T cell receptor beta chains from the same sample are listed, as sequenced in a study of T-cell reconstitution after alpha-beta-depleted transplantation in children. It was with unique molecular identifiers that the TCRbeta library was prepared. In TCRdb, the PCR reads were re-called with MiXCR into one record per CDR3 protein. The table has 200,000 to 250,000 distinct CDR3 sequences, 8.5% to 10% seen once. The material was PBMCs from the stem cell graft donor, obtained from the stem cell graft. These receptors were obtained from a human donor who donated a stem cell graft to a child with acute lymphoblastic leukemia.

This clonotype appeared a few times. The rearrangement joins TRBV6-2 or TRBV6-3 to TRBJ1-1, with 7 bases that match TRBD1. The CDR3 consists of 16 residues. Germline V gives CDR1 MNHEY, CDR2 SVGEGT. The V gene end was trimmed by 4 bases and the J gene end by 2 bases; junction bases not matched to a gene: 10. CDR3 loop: CASSSPGTEPNTEAFF. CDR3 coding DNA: TGTGCCAGCAGTTCTCCCGGGACAGAACCTAACACTGAAGCTTTCTTT.

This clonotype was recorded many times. The CDR3 loop reads CAISLGGGAEAFF. CDR3 nucleotides: TGTGCCATCAGTTTAGGCGGTGGGGCTGAAGCTTTCTTT. This sequence joins TRBV10-3 and TRBJ1-1; D remains ambiguous. V gave up 5 bases and J gave up 6 bases, with 13 bases separating them. The CDR3 sequence is 13 residues long. CDR1 and CDR2 (germline): ENHRY, SYGVKD.

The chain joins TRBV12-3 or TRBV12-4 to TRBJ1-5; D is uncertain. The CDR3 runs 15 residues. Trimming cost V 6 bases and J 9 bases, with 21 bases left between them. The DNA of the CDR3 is TGTGCCAGCAGCGGCAACGGACCGCACGGACCGCCCCAGCATTTT. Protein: CASSGNGPHGPPQHF.

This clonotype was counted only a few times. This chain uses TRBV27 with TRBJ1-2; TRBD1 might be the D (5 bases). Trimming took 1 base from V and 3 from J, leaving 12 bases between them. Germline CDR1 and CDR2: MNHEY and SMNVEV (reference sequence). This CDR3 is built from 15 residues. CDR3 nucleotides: TGTGCCAGCAGTTTATGGGGGTTGGGGGACTATGGCTACACCTTC. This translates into CASSLWGLGDYGYTF.

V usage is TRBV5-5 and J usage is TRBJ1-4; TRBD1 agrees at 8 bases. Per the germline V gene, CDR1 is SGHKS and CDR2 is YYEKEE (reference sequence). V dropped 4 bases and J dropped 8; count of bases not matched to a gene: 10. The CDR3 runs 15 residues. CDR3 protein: CASSSRQGWVEKLFF. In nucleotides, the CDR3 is TGTGCCAGCAGCAGCCGACAGGGGTGGGTGGAAAAACTGTTTTTT.

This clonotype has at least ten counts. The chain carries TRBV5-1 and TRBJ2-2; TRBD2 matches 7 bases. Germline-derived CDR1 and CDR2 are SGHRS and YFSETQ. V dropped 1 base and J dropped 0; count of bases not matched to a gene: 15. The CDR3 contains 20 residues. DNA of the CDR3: TGCGCCAGCAGCTTGCGGGACCGCAATACCGGGACTACGAACACCGGGGAGCTGTTTTTT. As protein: CASSLRDRNTGTTNTGELFF.

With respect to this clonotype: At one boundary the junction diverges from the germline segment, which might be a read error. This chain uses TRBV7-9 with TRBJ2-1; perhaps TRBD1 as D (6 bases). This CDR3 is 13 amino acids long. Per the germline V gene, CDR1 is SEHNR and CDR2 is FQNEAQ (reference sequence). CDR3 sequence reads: CASSLNPSQGGPF. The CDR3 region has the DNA TGTGCCAGCAGCCTCAACCCCTCCCAAGGGGGACCCTTC.

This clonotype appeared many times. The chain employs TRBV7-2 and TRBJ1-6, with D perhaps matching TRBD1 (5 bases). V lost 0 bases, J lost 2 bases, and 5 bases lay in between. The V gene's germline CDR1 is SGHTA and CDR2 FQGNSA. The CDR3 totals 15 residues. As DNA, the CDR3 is TGTGCCAGCAGCTTAGCAGGGGCCTATAATTCACCCCTCCACTTT. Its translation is CASSLAGAYNSPLHF.

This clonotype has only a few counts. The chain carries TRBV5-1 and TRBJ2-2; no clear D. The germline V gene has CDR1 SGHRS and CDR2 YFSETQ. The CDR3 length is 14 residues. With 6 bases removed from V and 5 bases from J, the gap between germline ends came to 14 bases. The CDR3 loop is CASTGPKQTGELFF. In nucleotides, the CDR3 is TGCGCCAGCACTGGGCCGAAACAAACCGGGGAGCTGTTTTTT. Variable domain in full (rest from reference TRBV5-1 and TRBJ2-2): KAGVTQTPRYLIKTRGQQVTLSCSPISGHRSVSWYQQTPGQGLQFLFEYFSETQRNKGNFPGRFSGRQFSNSRSEMNVSTLELGDSALYLCASTGPKQTGELFFGEGSRLTVL.

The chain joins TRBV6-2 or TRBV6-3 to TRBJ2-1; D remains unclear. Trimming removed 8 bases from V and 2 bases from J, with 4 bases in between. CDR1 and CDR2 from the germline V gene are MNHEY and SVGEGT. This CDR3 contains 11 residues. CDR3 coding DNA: TGTGCCAGCCGCGCCTACAATGAGCAGTTCTTC. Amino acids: CASRAYNEQFF.

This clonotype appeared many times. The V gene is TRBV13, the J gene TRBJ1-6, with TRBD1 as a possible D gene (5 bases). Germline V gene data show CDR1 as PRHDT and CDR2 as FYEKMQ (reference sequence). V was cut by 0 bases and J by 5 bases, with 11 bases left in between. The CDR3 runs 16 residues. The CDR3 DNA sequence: TGTGCCAGCAGCTTAGGAAGCGGGACGAATAATTCACCCCTCCACTTT. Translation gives CASSLGSGTNNSPLHF.

CDR3 residues: CASSSDNYEQYF. The CDR3 DNA reads as TGTGCCAGCAGCTCGGACAACTACGAGCAGTACTTC. The rearrangement uses TRBV5-6 and TRBJ2-7, with D possibly TRBD1 on 5 matching bases. CDR1 is SGHDT, CDR2 YYEEEE, per germline. Trimming removed 3 bases at V and 3 bases at J, with 7 bases between. This CDR3 comprises 12 residues. Combining the CDR3 with reference TRBV5-6 and TRBJ2-7 gives the whole variable domain DAGVTQSPTHLIKTRGQQVTLRCSPKSGHDTVSWYQQALGQGPQFIFQYYEEEERQRGNFPDRFSGHQFPNYSSELNVNALLLGDSALYLCASSSDNYEQYFGPGTRLTVT.

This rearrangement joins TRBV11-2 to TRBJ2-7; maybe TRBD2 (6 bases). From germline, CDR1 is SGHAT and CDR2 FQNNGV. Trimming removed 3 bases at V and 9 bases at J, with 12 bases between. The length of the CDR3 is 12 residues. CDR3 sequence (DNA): TGTGCCAGCAGCTTCCAGGGAGGTGGGCAGTACTTC. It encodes CASSFQGGGQYF.

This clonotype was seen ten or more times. As DNA, the CDR3 is TGCAGCGTTGAAGATTCGAACCGGCGCGGGGTAGTCTCTGGGGCCAACGTCCTGACTTTC. It translates to CSVEDSNRRGVVSGANVLTF. The V call is TRBV29-1, the J call TRBJ2-6; perhaps TRBD2 as D (6 bases). From germline, CDR1 is SQVTM and CDR2 ANQGSEA. With 0 bases removed from V and 0 bases from J, the gap between germline ends came to 21 bases. The CDR3 has 20 residues.

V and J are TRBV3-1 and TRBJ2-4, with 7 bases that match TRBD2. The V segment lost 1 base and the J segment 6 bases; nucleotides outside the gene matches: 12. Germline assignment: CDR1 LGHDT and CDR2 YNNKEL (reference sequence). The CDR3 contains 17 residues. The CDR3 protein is CASSQVQGGGAGNIQYF. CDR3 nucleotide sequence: TGTGCCAGCAGCCAAGTCCAGGGCGGGGGAGCTGGAAACATTCAGTACTTC.

The CDR3 nucleotides read TGTGCCAGCAGCTACGGCCCAGGGATTAGCACTGAAGCTTTCTTT. Its translation is CASSYGPGISTEAFF. The chain is built from TRBV9 and TRBJ1-1, with TRBD1 as a possible D gene (5 bases). The CDR3 spans 15 residues. Trimming shortened V by 4 bases and J by 4 bases, and 17 bases separated the two germline ends. CDR1 and CDR2 (germline): SGDLS, YYNGEE.

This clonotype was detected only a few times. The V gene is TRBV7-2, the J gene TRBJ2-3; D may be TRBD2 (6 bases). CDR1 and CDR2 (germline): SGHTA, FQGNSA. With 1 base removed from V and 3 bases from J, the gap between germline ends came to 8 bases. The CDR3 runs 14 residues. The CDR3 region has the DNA TGTGCCAGCAGCTTAGGTGCGGGGACAGATACGCAGTATTTT. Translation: CASSLGAGTDTQYF. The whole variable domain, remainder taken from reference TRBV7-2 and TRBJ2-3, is GAGVSQSPSNKVTEKGKDVELRCDPISGHTALYWYRQSLGQGLEFLIYFQGNSAPDKSGLPSDRFSAERTGGSVSTLTIQRTQQEDSAVYLCASSLGAGTDTQYFGPGTRLTVL.

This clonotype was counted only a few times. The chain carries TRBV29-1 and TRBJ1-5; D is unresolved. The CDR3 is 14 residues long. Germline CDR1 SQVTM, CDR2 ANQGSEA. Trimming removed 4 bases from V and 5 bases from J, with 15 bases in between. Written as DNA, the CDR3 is TGCAGCGTTGGGACGGGGATAGAAGATCAGCCCCAGCATTTT. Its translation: CSVGTGIEDQPQHF.

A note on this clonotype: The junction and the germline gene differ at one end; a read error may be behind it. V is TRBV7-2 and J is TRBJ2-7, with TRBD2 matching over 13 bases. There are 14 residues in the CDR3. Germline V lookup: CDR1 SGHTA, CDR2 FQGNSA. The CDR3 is CASSSGLAGASGNF. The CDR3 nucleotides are TGTGCCAGCAGCTCTGGACTAGCGGGGGCCTCCGGGAACTTC.

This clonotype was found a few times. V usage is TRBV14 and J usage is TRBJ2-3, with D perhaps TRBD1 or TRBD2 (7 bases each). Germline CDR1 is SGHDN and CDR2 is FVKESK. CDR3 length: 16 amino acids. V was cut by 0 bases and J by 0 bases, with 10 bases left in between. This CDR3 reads CASSQDRGGSTDTQYF. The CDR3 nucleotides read TGTGCCAGCAGCCAAGACAGGGGGGGAAGCACAGATACGCAGTATTTT.

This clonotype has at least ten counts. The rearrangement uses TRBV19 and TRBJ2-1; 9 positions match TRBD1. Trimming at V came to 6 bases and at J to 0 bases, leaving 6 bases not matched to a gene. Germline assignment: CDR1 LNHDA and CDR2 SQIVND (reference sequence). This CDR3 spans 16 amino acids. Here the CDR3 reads CASSRTGENSYNEQFF. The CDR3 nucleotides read TGTGCCAGTAGCAGGACAGGGGAAAACTCCTACAATGAGCAGTTCTTC.

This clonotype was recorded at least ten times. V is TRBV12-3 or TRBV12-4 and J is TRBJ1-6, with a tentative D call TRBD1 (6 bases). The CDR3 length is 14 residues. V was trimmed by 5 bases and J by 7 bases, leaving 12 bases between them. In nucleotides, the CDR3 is TGTGCCAGCAGTCTGAGACAGGCGAATTCACCCCTCCACTTT. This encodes CASSLRQANSPLHF.

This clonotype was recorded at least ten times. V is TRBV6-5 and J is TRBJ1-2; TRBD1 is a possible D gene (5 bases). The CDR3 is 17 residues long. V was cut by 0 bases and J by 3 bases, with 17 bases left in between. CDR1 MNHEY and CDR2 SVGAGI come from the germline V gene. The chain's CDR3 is CASSYSIDGGMDYGYTF. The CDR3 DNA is TGTGCCAGCAGTTACTCGATCGATGGGGGGATGGACTATGGCTACACCTTC.

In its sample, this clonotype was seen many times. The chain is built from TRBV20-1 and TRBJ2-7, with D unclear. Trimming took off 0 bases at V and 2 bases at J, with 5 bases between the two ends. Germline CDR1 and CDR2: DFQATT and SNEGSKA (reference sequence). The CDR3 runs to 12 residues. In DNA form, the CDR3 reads TGCAGTGCTAGAGACAGAGCCTACGAGCAGTACTTC. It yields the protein CSARDRAYEQYF.

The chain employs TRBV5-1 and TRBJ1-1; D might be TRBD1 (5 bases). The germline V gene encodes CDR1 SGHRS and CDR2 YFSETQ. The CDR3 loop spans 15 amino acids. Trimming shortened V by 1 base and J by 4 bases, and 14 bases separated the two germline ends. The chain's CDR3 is CASSLSSSGSTEAFF. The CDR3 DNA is TGCGCCAGCAGCTTGAGCAGCTCAGGGTCCACTGAAGCTTTCTTT.

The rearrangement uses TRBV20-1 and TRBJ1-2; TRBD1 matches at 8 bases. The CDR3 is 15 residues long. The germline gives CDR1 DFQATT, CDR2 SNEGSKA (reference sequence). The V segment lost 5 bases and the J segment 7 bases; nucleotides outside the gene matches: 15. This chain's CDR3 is CSAFRQGRGNGGYTF. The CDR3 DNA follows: TGCAGTGCTTTTAGACAGGGGCGTGGTAATGGTGGCTACACCTTC.

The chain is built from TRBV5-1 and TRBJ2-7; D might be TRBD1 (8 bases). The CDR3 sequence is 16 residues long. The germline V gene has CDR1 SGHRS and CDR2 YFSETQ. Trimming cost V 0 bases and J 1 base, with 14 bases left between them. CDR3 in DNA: TGCGCCAGCAGCTTGGTCGACAGGGGAGGGTCCTACGAGCAGTACTTC. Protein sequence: CASSLVDRGGSYEQYF.

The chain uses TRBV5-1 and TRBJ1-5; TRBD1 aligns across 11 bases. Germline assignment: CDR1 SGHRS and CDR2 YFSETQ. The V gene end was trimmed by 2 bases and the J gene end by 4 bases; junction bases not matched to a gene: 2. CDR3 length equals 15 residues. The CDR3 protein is CASSFGTGGNQPQHF. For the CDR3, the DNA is TGCGCCAGCAGCTTCGGGACAGGGGGGAATCAGCCCCAGCATTTT.